The following is a TCR beta chain sequence with its context. No antigen is known for it. These data are taken from a study of T cell responses to AZD1222 COVID-19 vaccine. The study, taken as a whole, reports: Nearly half of spike-specific TCRs reportedly target unmutated variant regions.

TCRdb's table, derived via immunoSEQ multiplex PCR, lists solely in-frame clones and lacks some. In the table there are some 200,000 clones, roughly 91% of which are singletons. The CDR3 is 14 amino acids. Deletions cut 4 bases from V and 4 bases from J, with 12 bases between. Germline loops: CDR1 SGHRS, CDR2 YFSETQ. This rearrangement joins TRBV5-1 to TRBJ2-1; the D is unclear. Source: peripheral blood, taken on day 0 of AZD1222 vaccination. This sequence was found in an adult in good health. The CDR3 loop reads CASSPLAAYNEQFF. The CDR3 region has the DNA TGCGCCAGCAGCCCTCTTGCCGCTTACAATGAGCAGTTCTTC.